The rows below give T cell receptor beta chains drawn from one sample of a study of cytotoxic CD8 clonotypes in ibrutinib-treated CLL. The data were produced by immunoSEQ multiplex PCR, yet TCRdb's version contains in-frame clones alone and is incomplete. Seen here are roughly 40,000 clones, approximately 70% observed once, and the top ten hold 13%. Sequencing was performed on PBMCs, taken after 12 months of ibrutinib treatment. The receptors come from a human donor with chronic lymphocytic leukemia. The CDR3 runs from the conserved cysteine through the conserved F or W. A D gene is named only where the DNA matches it firmly. The listing skips clone size in some rows; elsewhere it reads once, few, many or a size class.

j_gene | v_gene | abundance | d_gene | CDR3nt | CDR3aa
TRBJ1-1 | TRBV29-1 | . | . | TGCAGCGTTGAACCACACTTGAACACTGAAGCTTTCTTT | CSVEPHLNTEAFF
TRBJ2-3 | TRBV29-1 | . | . | TGCAGCGTCGTCAGGGGGGCAGATACGCAGTATTTT | CSVVRGADTQYF
TRBJ2-6 | TRBV6-1 | . | . | TGTGCCAGCAGTGAACAGAGCTCTGGGGCCAACGTCCTGACTTTC | CASSEQSSGANVLTF
TRBJ1-6 | TRBV6-5 | . | TRBD1 | TGTGCCAGCAGGGCCCCCGGGACAGCTAATTCACCCCTCCACTTT | CASRAPGTANSPLHF
TRBJ1-2 | TRBV11-2 | . | . | TGTGCCAGCAGCCTCGGGACGGAGGGGAACTATGGCTACACCTTC | CASSLGTEGNYGYTF
TRBJ2-6 | TRBV7-9 | few | . | TGTGCCAGCAGCTTAGCGCGGTTGACTGGGGCCAACGTCCTGACTTTC | CASSLARLTGANVLTF
TRBJ2-7 | TRBV7-2 | . | . | TGTGCCAGCAGCTTAGTGGGTAGCGGAGACTACGAGCAGTACTTC | CASSLVGSGDYEQYF
TRBJ1-4 | TRBV9 | . | . | TGTGCCAGCAGCGTAGGGACGGTTGAAAAACTGTTTTTT | CASSVGTVEKLFF
TRBJ2-3 | TRBV7-2 | . | . | TGTGCCAGCAGCTTAGGCAGCCCCTCCGATACGCAGTATTTT | CASSLGSPSDTQYF
TRBJ2-1 | TRBV14 | . | . | TGTGCCAGCAGCTCTGAACGCGGGGCGACAGGGTACAATGAGCAGTTCTTC | CASSSERGATGYNEQFF
TRBJ1-4 | TRBV18 | few | . | TGTGCCAGCTCACCACGGGGGGGATCCTCAACTAATGAAAAACTGTTTTTT | CASSPRGGSSTNEKLFF
TRBJ2-6 | TRBV6-6 | . | TRBD1 | TGTGCCAGCAACTCACAGGGGGCGGGTGGGGCCAACGTCCTGACTTTC | CASNSQGAGGANVLTF
TRBJ2-2 | TRBV28 | . | TRBD1 | TGTGCCAGCAGTACTTGGACAGGGGGCGCCGCCGGGGAGCTGTTTTTT | CASSTWTGGAAGELFF
TRBJ2-6 | TRBV7-3 | . | . | TGTGCCAGCAGCCAGAGGCGTCCCGACGTCTCTGGGGCCAACGTCCTGACTTTC | CASSQRRPDVSGANVLTF
TRBJ1-3 | TRBV27 | . | . | TGTGCCAGCAGTCGGGTCCGGGGGAACACCATATATTTT | CASSRVRGNTIYF
TRBJ1-1 | TRBV4-2 | few | . | TGTGCCAGCAGCCAAGACTTTACTGAAGCTTTCTTT | CASSQDFTEAFF
TRBJ1-2 | TRBV29-1 | . | . | TGCAGCGTTGAGGGACGGGGACCGGACTATGGCTACACCTTC | CSVEGRGPDYGYTF
TRBJ1-2 | TRBV19 | . | . | TGTGCCAGCAGTATCGATGGGACGTTTGGCTACACCTTC | CASSIDGTFGYTF
TRBJ2-5 | TRBV9 | . | . | TGTGCCAGCACAAAGGGGCCGGTGGGTTGGGAGACCCAGTACTTC | CASTKGPVGWETQYF
TRBJ2-1 | TRBV29-1 | . | TRBD2 | TGCAGCGTTGGGGGGGGCAATGAGCAGTTCTTC | CSVGGGNEQFF
TRBJ2-1 | TRBV5-4 | . | . | TGTGCCAGCAGCCGCGGGACAGTTAGCTCCTACAATGAGCAGTTCTTC | CASSRGTVSSYNEQFF
TRBJ1-5 | TRBV6-1 | . | . | TGTGCCAGCAGTGAAGTGGGGGTAGACCAGCCCCAGCATTTT | CASSEVGVDQPQHF
TRBJ2-1 | TRBV7-8 | medium-sized | . | TGTGCCAGCAGCTTAGTCGGATACTACAATGAGCAGTTCTTC | CASSLVGYYNEQFF
TRBJ2-5 | TRBV30 | . | TRBD2 | TGTGCCTGGAGACCTAGCGTACTTCGGGGGGCCCAGTACTTC | CAWRPSVLRGAQYF
TRBJ2-1 | TRBV14 | . | . | TGTGCCAGCAGCCAATTGGCAGGGGGGAATGAGCAGTTCTTC | CASSQLAGGNEQFF
TRBJ2-4 | TRBV27 | . | TRBD2 | TGTGCCAGCAGTCCGGGACGCCGGGGGGACATTCAGTACTTC | CASSPGRRGDIQYF
TRBJ1-6 | TRBV4-1 | . | . | TGCGCCAGCAGCGACTATTCGAAGGGCGAGAATTCACCCCTCCACTTT | CASSDYSKGENSPLHF
TRBJ2-2 | TRBV5-1 | . | TRBD2 | TGCGCCAGCAGCTTGGAAGGACTAGCGGGAGGGGTCACCGGGGAGCTGTTTTTT | CASSLEGLAGGVTGELFF
TRBJ2-5 | TRBV5-1 | . | . | TGCGCCAGCAGCCAGAGGGCATTCCAAGAGACCCAGTACTTC | CASSQRAFQETQYF
TRBJ2-1 | TRBV6-1 | few | TRBD2 | TGTGCCAGCAGAGAACTAGCGGGGGGATACAATGAGCAGTTCTTC | CASRELAGGYNEQFF
TRBJ2-7 | TRBV5-1 | few | TRBD2 | TGCGCCAGCAGCTTGATACTAGCGGGAGCCTACGAGCAGTACTTC | CASSLILAGAYEQYF
TRBJ2-2 | TRBV7-9 | . | TRBD1 | TGTGCCAGCAGCCCGACAGGGACCGGGGAGCTGTTTTTT | CASSPTGTGELFF
TRBJ1-1 | TRBV19 | . | . | TGTGCCAGTATCCCGAGGACGGCTCGTCTATGGAGGGGTTCTTTGGTTGCCACTGAAGCTTTCTTT | CASIPRTARLWRGSLVATEAFF
TRBJ2-3 | TRBV29-1 | . | TRBD2 | TGCAGCGTTGAAATGGGGACTAGCCTAAGGATAGATACGCAGTATTTT | CSVEMGTSLRIDTQYF
TRBJ2-5 | TRBV6-1 | . | . | TGTGCCAGCAGGGCCCCAGTGACCTTAAAGACCCAGTACTTC | CASRAPVTLKTQYF
TRBJ1-4 | TRBV6-1 | . | . | TGTGCCAGCATGTCCCAGGGGCGAGGTAATGAAAAACTGTTTTTT | CASMSQGRGNEKLFF
TRBJ2-1 | TRBV5-4 | . | TRBD2 | TGTGCCAGCAGCCAGACTAGCGGTACCTACAATGAGCAGTTCTTC | CASSQTSGTYNEQFF
TRBJ2-2 | TRBV5-1 | . | . | TGCGCCAGCGCCACGGGACGGCCCAGAACCGGGGAGCTGTTTTTT | CASATGRPRTGELFF
TRBJ1-1 | TRBV29-1 | . | . | TGCAGCGTGCGGGGGGGAGCTCGGAGCACTGAAGCTTTCTTT | CSVRGGARSTEAFF